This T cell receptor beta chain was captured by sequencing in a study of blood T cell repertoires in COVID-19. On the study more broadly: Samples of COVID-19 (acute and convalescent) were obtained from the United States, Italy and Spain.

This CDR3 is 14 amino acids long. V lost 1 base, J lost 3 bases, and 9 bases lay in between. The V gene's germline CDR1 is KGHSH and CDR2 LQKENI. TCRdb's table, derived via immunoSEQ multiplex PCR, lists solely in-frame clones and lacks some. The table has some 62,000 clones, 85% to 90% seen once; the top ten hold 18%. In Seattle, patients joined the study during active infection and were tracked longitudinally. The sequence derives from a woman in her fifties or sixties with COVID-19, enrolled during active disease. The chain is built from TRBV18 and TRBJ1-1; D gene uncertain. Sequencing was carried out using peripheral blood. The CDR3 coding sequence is TGTGCCAGCTCACCACGAGAACAGTACACTGAAGCTTTCTTT. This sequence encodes CASSPREQYTEAFF.